Each of the 4 T cell receptor beta chains below was sequenced from the same sample in a study of cytomegalovirus exposure and HLA in healthy donors. Vbeta (60) and Jbeta (13) primers were used in the PCR. Clones were read by immunoSEQ multiplex PCR, and TCRdb kept only the in-frame ones, dropping some. The table lists over 100,000 clones, almost 80% of them singletons. Sequences were obtained from PBMCs. The origin of the receptors is a female donor in good health and CMV-seronegative.

The rearrangement uses TRBV28 and TRBJ1-3, with TRBD1 as a possible D gene (5 bases). CDR1 and CDR2 from the germline V gene are MDHEN and SYDVKM. This CDR3 contains 14 residues. The V and J ends lost 6 bases and 0 bases respectively, with 9 bases between them. Here the CDR3 DNA reads TGTGCCAGCAGCCGAACAGGCTCTGGAAACACCATATATTTT. Protein sequence: CASSRTGSGNTIYF.

This sequence joins TRBV9 and TRBJ2-5, with a tentative D call TRBD1 (5 bases). Germline loops: CDR1 SGDLS, CDR2 YYNGEE. This CDR3 region has 15 residues. V was shortened by 3 bases and J by 4 bases, with 16 bases between the two germline ends. The CDR3 sequence is CASSARAGYAETQYF. The CDR3 nucleotides are TGTGCCAGCAGCGCCCGCGCAGGGTATGCAGAGACCCAGTACTTC. Full variable domain (outside the CDR3, taken from reference TRBV9 and TRBJ2-5): DSGVTQTPKHLITATGQRVTLRCSPRSGDLSVYWYQQSLDQGLQFLIQYYNGEERAKGNILERFSAQQFPDLHSELNLSSLELGDSALYFCASSARAGYAETQYFGPGTRLLVL.

The chain combines TRBV2 with TRBJ2-2; 10 nucleotides agree with TRBD1. The CDR3 is made up of 17 amino acids. Germline V gene lookup returns CDR1 SNHLY and CDR2 FYNNEI. V shed 6 bases, J shed 2 bases, and the junction held 9 bases outside the gene matches. This CDR3 reads CASSRPRDRGNTGELFF. CDR3 bases: TGTGCCAGCAGCCGACCTAGGGACAGGGGTAACACCGGGGAGCTGTTTTTT.

This chain uses TRBV9 with TRBJ2-2, with 7 bases that match TRBD1. CDR3 size: 15 residues. Trimming at V came to 6 bases and at J to 0 bases, leaving 5 bases not matched to a gene. CDR1 SGDLS and CDR2 YYNGEE come from the germline V gene. The CDR3 sequence: CASTRTGANTGELFF. DNA for the CDR3: TGTGCCAGCACCAGGACAGGCGCGAACACCGGGGAGCTGTTTTTT.